These 20 T cell receptor beta chains were sequenced from one sample in a study of blood T cell repertoires in COVID-19. The protocol was immunoSEQ multiplex PCR, while the TCRdb copy is restricted to in-frame clones and leaves out a portion. In the table there are about 110,000 clones, approximately 83% of which are singletons. The sample comprised peripheral blood. Source of these receptors: a man aged 50 or older with acute or convalescent COVID-19.

V and J are TRBV7-9 and TRBJ1-3; 7 bases agree with TRBD1. The CDR3 extends over 16 amino acids. J lost 2 bases, V lost 5 bases, and 9 bases had no gene match. CDR1 is SEHNR and CDR2 is FQNEAQ in the germline V gene (reference sequence). The CDR3 loop reads CASSPQTGSTGNTIYF. DNA of the CDR3: TGTGCCAGCAGCCCGCAGACAGGGAGCACTGGAAACACCATATATTTT.

This chain uses TRBV30 with TRBJ2-6; 10 bases align to TRBD2. Germline CDR1 and CDR2: GTSNPN and SVGIG (reference sequence). This CDR3 has 16 residues. The V gene end was trimmed by 4 bases and the J gene end by 2 bases; junction bases not matched to a gene: 5. The CDR3: CAWILAGAPGANVLTF. The CDR3 region has the DNA TGTGCCTGGATCCTAGCGGGAGCACCTGGGGCCAACGTCCTGACTTTC.

This sequence joins TRBV6-5 and TRBJ2-7; 7 bases map to TRBD1. Unmatched junction bases numbered 7, after V lost 8 bases and J lost 0 bases. The V gene's germline CDR1 is MNHEY and CDR2 SVGAGI. The CDR3 runs 14 residues. The CDR3 loop reads CASGTERFSYEQYF. The CDR3 region has the DNA TGTGCCAGCGGGACAGAACGGTTCTCCTACGAGCAGTACTTC.

The chain joins TRBV30 to TRBJ2-4; perhaps TRBD2 as D (6 bases). The V end was cut by 2 bases, the J end by 11 bases, with 16 bases between. Germline-derived CDR1 and CDR2 are GTSNPN and SVGIG (reference sequence). CDR3 length: 13 amino acids. CDR3 residues: CAWSQGLATFQYF. The CDR3 DNA reads TGTGCCTGGAGTCAGGGACTTGCCACATTTCAGTACTTC.

Only a few counts were recorded for this clone. This chain connects TRBV7-8 to TRBJ2-7, with D perhaps TRBD2 (6 bases). This CDR3 region has 17 residues. Trimming took 6 bases from V and 2 from J, leaving 23 bases between them. Germline values: CDR1 SGHVS, CDR2 FQNEAQ. The CDR3 nucleotides read TGTGCCAGCAGTTCCTCCGTACTAGCCACCGCCCCCTACGAGCAGTACTTC. This sequence encodes CASSSSVLATAPYEQYF.

J is TRBJ2-2 and V is TRBV7-8; 7 bases map to TRBD1. The germline V gene has CDR1 SGHVS and CDR2 FQNEAQ. After removal of 8 bases from V and 0 bases from J, the junction contained 9 bases not matched to a gene. The CDR3 is 16 residues long. CDR3 DNA: TGTGCCAGCGTATCGCTGGACAGGTCGAACACCGGGGAGCTGTTTTTT. This encodes CASVSLDRSNTGELFF.

V usage is TRBV11-3 and J usage is TRBJ2-1; maybe TRBD2 (5 bases). CDR3 length: 14 residues. The V gene lost 7 bases and the J gene lost 10 bases, with 20 bases spanning the gap. Germline lookup yields CDR1 SGHNT and CDR2 YENEEA. DNA for the CDR3: TGTGCCAGCACCGAGGTGAGGGAAAACAGCGAGCAGTTCTTC. Protein product: CASTEVRENSEQFF.

This chain uses TRBV5-4 with TRBJ1-2; D is possibly TRBD1 (6 bases). The CDR3 loop spans 14 amino acids. The V gene's germline CDR1 is SGHNT and CDR2 YYREEE (reference sequence). V dropped 0 bases and J dropped 8 bases, with 14 bases sitting between them. The CDR3 region has the DNA TGTGCCAGCAGCTTGGGGACAGACCTGGGAGGCTACACCTTC. This translates into CASSLGTDLGGYTF.

The chain links TRBV9 to TRBJ2-1; tentative D call: TRBD2 (5 bases). The CDR3 is 14 amino acids. Trimming stripped 3 bases from V and 7 bases from J, with 14 bases between. Germline CDR1 reads SGDLS; CDR2 reads YYNGEE. The CDR3 region has the DNA TGTGCCAGCAGCGCCGGGCTAGCTCCGAATGAGCAGTTCTTC. Its translation is CASSAGLAPNEQFF.

V gene TRBV19 combines with J gene TRBJ2-7, with D possibly being TRBD1 (6 bases). The CDR3 contains 13 residues. The germline V gene encodes CDR1 LNHDA and CDR2 SQIVND (reference sequence). Trimming took off 7 bases at V and 5 bases at J, with 15 bases between the two ends. The CDR3 sequence: CASITDSIDEQYF. CDR3 sequence (DNA): TGTGCCAGTATAACGGACAGTATCGACGAGCAGTACTTC.

This chain joins TRBV9 and TRBJ2-1, with TRBD1 matching 10 bases. Per germline, CDR1 SGDLS and CDR2 YYNGEE. The CDR3 has 16 amino acids. Trimming cost V 3 bases and J 0 bases; bases outside gene matches: 3. CDR3 coding DNA: TGTGCCAGCAGCGCCCGACAGGGGGCCTCCTACAATGAGCAGTTCTTC. It is translated as CASSARQGASYNEQFF.

The chain combines TRBV14 with TRBJ1-6, with D perhaps TRBD1 (5 bases). The germline V gene encodes CDR1 SGHDN and CDR2 FVKESK. V was shortened by 4 bases and J by 7 bases, with 8 bases between the two germline ends. The CDR3 is made up of 13 amino acids. The CDR3, as DNA: TGTGCCAGCAGCCGGGGCGGCAATTCACCCCTCCACTTT. This codes for CASSRGGNSPLHF.

The chain is built from TRBV24-1 and TRBJ2-1, with D maybe TRBD1 (5 bases). The CDR3 has 14 amino acids. From germline, CDR1 is KGHDR and CDR2 SFDVKD. Trimming stripped 0 bases from V and 8 bases from J, with 10 bases between. The CDR3 here is CATSDLFRVDEQFF. Here the CDR3 DNA reads TGTGCCACCAGTGATTTGTTCAGGGTCGATGAGCAGTTCTTC.

The chain carries TRBV5-1 and TRBJ1-1; D gene uncertain. From germline, CDR1 is SGHRS and CDR2 YFSETQ. This CDR3 region has 14 residues. V was shortened by 1 base and J by 7 bases, with 14 bases between the two germline ends. CDR3 nucleotides: TGCGCCAGCAGCTTGTGGGTCGCGGGCCTTGAAGCTTTCTTT. It specifies CASSLWVAGLEAFF.

This clone was observed once. V and J are TRBV9 and TRBJ2-7, with 9 bases fitting TRBD1. The J segment lost 2 bases and the V segment lost 0 bases, leaving 3 bases of the junction unmatched. Looked up from germline, CDR1 is SGDLS and CDR2 is YYNGEE. This CDR3 region has 15 residues. CDR3: CASSVAWTGAYEQYF. The CDR3 coding sequence is TGTGCCAGCAGCGTAGCGTGGACAGGGGCCTACGAGCAGTACTTC.

The chain uses TRBV6-5 and TRBJ1-1, with no clear D. The germline V gene has CDR1 MNHEY and CDR2 SVGAGI. V was shortened by 2 bases and J by 5 bases, with 12 bases between the two germline ends. CDR3 length equals 14 residues. CDR3 sequence reads: CASSYTYRGTEAFF. In DNA form, the CDR3 reads TGTGCCAGCAGTTACACATACCGAGGGACTGAAGCTTTCTTT.

The rearrangement links TRBV29-1 to TRBJ2-7; TRBD2 agrees at 9 bases. The CDR3 extends over 15 amino acids. The trim removed 6 bases at V and 3 bases at J, leaving 12 bases unmatched. Germline V gene sequence: CDR1 SQVTM, CDR2 ANQGSEA. CDR3 DNA sequence: TGCAGCGTCAGATTCGGCGCTAGCGGGGACTACGAGCAGTACTTC. Amino acids: CSVRFGASGDYEQYF.

This clone has a single count. The CDR3 loop is CASSLKRGYNQPQHF. DNA of the CDR3: TGTGCCAGCAGCTTGAAAAGGGGGTACAATCAGCCCCAGCATTTT. This chain uses TRBV5-6 with TRBJ1-5, with a weak D call TRBD1 (6 bases). CDR3 length equals 15 residues. Germline lookup yields CDR1 SGHDT and CDR2 YYEEEE. V dropped 1 base and J dropped 3 bases, with 11 bases sitting between them.

This sequence joins TRBV7-3 and TRBJ1-1, with no clear D. The CDR3 contains 15 residues. The V end lost 1 base, the J end lost 1 base, and 10 bases lay between the germline ends. Germline values: CDR1 SGHTA, CDR2 FQGTGA. The CDR3 loop is CASSLMGSGNTEAFF. CDR3 in DNA: TGTGCCAGCAGCTTAATGGGTTCGGGGAACACTGAAGCTTTCTTT.

The J gene is TRBJ2-1, the V gene TRBV5-1; a possible D gene is TRBD2 (7 bases). CDR1 and CDR2 from the germline V gene are SGHRS and YFSETQ. Trimming pared 0 bases from V and 4 bases from J, leaving 14 bases between. The CDR3 length is 16 residues. The CDR3 region has the DNA TGCGCCAGCAGCTTGGCGGGTGCGGGGGCTTACAATGAGCAGTTCTTC. It specifies CASSLAGAGAYNEQFF. Drawing the rest from reference TRBV5-1 and TRBJ2-1, the complete variable domain is KAGVTQTPRYLIKTRGQQVTLSCSPISGHRSVSWYQQTPGQGLQFLFEYFSETQRNKGNFPGRFSGRQFSNSRSEMNVSTLELGDSALYLCASSLAGAGAYNEQFFGPGTRLTVL.